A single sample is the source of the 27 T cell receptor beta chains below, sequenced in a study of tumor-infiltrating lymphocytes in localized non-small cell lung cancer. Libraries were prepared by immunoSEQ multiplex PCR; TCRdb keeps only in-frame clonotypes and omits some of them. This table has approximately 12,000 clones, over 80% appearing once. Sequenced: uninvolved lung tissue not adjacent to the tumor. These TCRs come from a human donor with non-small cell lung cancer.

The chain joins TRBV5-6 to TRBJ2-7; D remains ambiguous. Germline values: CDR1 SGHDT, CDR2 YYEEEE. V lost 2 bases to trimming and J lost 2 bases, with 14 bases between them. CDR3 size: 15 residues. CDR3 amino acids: CASSFPDKPAYEQYF. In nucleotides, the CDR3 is TGTGCCAGCAGCTTTCCTGACAAGCCCGCCTACGAGCAGTACTTC.

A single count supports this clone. The CDR3 DNA reads as TGCGCCAGCAGCCAAGTAGAGAGTAGACAGAGGGGAAACACCATATATTTT. It translates to CASSQVESRQRGNTIYF. This sequence joins TRBV4-1 and TRBJ1-3; perhaps TRBD1 as D (5 bases). The CDR3 has 17 residues. Per the germline V gene, CDR1 is MGHRA and CDR2 is YSYEKL. V lost 1 base and J lost 4, with 17 bases in between.

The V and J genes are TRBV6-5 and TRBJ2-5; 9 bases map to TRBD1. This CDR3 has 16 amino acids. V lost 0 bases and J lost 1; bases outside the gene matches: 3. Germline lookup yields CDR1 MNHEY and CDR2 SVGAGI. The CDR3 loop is CASSYSTGGGQETQYF. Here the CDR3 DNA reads TGTGCCAGCAGTTACTCGACAGGGGGAGGCCAAGAGACCCAGTACTTC.

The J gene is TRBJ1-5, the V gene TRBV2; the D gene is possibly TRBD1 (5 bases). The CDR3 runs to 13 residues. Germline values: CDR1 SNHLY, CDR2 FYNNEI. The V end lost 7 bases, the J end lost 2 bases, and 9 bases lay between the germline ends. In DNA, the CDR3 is TGTGCCAGCAAGGGACCGGGCAATCAGCCCCAGCATTTT. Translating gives CASKGPGNQPQHF.

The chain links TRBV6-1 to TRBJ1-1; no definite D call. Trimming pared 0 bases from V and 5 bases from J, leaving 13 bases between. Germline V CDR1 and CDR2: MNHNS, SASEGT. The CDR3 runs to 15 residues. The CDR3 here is CASSEALTHGTEAFF. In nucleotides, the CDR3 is TGTGCCAGCAGTGAAGCCCTTACGCATGGGACTGAAGCTTTCTTT.

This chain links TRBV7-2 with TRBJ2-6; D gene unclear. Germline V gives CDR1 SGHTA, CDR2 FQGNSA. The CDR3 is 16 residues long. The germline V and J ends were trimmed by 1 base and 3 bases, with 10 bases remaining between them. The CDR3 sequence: CASSLGGSSGANVLTF. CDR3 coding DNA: TGTGCCAGCAGCTTAGGTGGCAGTAGTGGGGCCAACGTCCTGACTTTC.

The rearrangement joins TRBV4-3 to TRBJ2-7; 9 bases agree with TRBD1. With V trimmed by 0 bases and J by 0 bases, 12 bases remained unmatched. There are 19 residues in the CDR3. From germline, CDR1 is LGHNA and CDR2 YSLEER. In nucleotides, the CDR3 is TGCGCCAGCAGCCAAGAGGGAGGGCCGGGACAGGGTTTCTCCTACGAGCAGTACTTC. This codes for CASSQEGGPGQGFSYEQYF.

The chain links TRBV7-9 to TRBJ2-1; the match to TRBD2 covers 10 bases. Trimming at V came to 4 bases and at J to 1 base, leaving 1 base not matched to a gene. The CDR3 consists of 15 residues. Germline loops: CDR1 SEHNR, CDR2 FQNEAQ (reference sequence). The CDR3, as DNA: TGTGCCAGCAGCTCGGGACTAGCGTCCTACAATGAGCAGTTCTTC. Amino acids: CASSSGLASYNEQFF.

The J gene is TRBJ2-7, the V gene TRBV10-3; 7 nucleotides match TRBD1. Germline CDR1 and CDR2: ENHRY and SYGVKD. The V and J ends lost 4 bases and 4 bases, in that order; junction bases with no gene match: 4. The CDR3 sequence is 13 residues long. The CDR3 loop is CAISAGGVYEQYF. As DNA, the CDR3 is TGTGCCATCAGTGCAGGGGGTGTTTACGAGCAGTACTTC.

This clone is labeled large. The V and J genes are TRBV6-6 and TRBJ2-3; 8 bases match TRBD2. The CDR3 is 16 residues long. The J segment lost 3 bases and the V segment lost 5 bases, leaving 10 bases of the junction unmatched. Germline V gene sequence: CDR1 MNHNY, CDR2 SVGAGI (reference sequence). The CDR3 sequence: CASSPTRGGGTDTQYF. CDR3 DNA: TGTGCCAGCAGTCCCACTCGGGGGGGAGGGACAGATACGCAGTATTTT.

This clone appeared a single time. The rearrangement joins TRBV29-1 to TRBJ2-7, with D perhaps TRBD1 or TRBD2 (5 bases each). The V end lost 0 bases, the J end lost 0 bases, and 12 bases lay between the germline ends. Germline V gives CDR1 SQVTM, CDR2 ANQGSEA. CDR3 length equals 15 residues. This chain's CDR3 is CSVEEWGPNSYEQYF. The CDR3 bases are TGCAGCGTTGAAGAATGGGGACCGAACTCCTACGAGCAGTACTTC.

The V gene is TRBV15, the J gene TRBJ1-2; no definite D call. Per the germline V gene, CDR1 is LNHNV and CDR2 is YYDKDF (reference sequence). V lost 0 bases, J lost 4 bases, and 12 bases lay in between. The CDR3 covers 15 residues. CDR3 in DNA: TGTGCCACCAGCAGAGATCATGCAGGCTCCTATGGCTACACCTTC. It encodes CATSRDHAGSYGYTF.

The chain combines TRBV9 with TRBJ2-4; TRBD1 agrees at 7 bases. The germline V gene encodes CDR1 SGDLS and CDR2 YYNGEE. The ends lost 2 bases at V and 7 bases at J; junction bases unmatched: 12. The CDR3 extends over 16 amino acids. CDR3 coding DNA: TGTGCCAGCAGCGTTGGAATGGAGACAGGGCTGAACATTCAGTACTTC. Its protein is CASSVGMETGLNIQYF.

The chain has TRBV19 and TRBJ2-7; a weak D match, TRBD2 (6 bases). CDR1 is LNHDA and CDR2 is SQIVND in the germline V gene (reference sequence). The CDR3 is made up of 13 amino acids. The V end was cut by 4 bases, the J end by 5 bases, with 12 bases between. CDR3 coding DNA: TGTGCCAGTAGTAGGGGGGTTCTCAACGAGCAGTACTTC. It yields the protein CASSRGVLNEQYF.

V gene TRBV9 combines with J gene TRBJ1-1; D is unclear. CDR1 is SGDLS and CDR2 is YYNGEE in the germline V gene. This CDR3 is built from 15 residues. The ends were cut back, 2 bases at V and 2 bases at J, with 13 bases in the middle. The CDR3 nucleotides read TGTGCCAGCAGCGTTCTCAATGCGCCTAACACTGAAGCTTTCTTT. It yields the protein CASSVLNAPNTEAFF.

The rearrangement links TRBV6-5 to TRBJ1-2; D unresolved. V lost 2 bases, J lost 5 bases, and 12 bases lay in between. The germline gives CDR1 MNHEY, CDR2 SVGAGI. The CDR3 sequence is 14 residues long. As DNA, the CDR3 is TGTGCCAGCAGTTACGAGCCAGGAGGATATGGCTACACCTTC. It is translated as CASSYEPGGYGYTF.

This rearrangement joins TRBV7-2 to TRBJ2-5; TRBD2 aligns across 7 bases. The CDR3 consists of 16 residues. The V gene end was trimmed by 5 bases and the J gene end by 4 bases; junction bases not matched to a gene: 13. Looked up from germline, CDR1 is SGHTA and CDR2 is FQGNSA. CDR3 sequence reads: CASSPSRSPGGETQYF. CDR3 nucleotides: TGTGCCAGCAGCCCGAGCAGGTCTCCGGGAGGAGAGACCCAGTACTTC.

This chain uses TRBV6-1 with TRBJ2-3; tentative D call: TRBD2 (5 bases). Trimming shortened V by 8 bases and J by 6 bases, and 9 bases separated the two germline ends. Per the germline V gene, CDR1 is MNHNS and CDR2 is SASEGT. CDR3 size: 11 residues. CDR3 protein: CASSRGDTQYF. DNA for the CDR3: TGTGCCAGCTCCAGAGGGGATACGCAGTATTTT.

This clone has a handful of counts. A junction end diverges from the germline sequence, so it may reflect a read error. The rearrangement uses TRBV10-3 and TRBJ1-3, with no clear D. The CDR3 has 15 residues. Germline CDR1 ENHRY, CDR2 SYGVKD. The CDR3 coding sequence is TGTGCCAGCAGTGAAGGACCTTCCTCTGGAAACACCATATATTTT. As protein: CASSEGPSSGNTIYF.

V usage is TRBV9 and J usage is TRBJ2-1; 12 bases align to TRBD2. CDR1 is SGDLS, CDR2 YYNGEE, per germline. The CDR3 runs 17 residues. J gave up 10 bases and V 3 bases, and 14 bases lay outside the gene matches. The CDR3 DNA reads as TGTGCCAGCAGCGGAACTAGCGGGGGGCCCCGACAATGGGAGCAGTTCTTC. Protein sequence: CASSGTSGGPRQWEQFF.

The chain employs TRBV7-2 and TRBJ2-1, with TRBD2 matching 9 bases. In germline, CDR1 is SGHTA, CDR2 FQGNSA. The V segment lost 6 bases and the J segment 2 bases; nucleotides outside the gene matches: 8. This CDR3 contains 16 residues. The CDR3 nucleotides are TGTGCCAGCAGTTTTGGTGGCGGGGGGGCCTACAATGAGCAGTTCTTC. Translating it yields CASSFGGGGAYNEQFF. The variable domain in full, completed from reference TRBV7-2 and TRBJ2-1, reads GAGVSQSPSNKVTEKGKDVELRCDPISGHTALYWYRQSLGQGLEFLIYFQGNSAPDKSGLPSDRFSAERTGGSVSTLTIQRTQQEDSAVYLCASSFGGGGAYNEQFFGPGTRLTVL.

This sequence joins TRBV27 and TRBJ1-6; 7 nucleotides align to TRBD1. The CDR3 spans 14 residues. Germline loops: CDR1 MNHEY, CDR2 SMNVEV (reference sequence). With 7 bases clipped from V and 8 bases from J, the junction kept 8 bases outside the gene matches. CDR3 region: CASIRQGTHSPLHF. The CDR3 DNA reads TGTGCCAGCATCCGACAGGGAACTCATTCACCCCTCCACTTT.

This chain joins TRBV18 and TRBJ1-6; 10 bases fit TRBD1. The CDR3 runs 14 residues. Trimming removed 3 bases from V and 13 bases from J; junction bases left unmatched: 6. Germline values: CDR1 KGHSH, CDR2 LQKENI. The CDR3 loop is CASSPSGTGAPLHF. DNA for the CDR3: TGTGCCAGCTCACCGTCCGGGACAGGGGCGCCCCTCCACTTT. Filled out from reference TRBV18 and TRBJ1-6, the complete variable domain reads NAGVMQNPRHLVRRRGQEARLRCSPMKGHSHVYWYRQLPEEGLKFMVYLQKENIIDESGMPKERFSAEFPKEGPSILRIQQVVRGDSAAYFCASSPSGTGAPLHFGNGTRLTVT.

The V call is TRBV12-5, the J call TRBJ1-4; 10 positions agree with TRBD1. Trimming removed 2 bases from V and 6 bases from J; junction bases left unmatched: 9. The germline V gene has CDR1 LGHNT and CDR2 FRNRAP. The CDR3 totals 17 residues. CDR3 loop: CASGLSKLGTGDEKLFF. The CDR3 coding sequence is TGTGCTAGTGGTTTGTCGAAATTGGGGACAGGGGATGAAAAACTGTTTTTT.

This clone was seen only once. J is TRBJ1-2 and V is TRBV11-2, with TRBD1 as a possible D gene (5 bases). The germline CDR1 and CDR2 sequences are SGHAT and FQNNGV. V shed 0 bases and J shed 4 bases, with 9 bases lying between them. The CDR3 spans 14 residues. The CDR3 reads CASSLDRDSYGYTF. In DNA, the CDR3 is TGTGCCAGCAGCTTAGATCGAGACAGCTATGGCTACACCTTC.

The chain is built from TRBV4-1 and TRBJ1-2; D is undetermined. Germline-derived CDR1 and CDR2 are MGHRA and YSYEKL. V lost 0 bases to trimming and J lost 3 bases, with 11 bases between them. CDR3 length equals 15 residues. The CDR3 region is CASSQDESTYYGYTF. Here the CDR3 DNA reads TGCGCCAGCAGCCAAGATGAGTCGACCTACTATGGCTACACCTTC.

The CDR3, as DNA: TGTGCCAGCAGCTTAGCGGAAGGCGGGGCCCGCACAGATACGCAGTATTTT. Translating gives CASSLAEGGARTDTQYF. The chain is built from TRBV7-9 and TRBJ2-3; weak D call: TRBD2 (6 bases). This CDR3 contains 17 residues. Germline values: CDR1 SEHNR, CDR2 FQNEAQ (reference sequence). V dropped 0 bases and J dropped 1 base, with 14 bases sitting between them.